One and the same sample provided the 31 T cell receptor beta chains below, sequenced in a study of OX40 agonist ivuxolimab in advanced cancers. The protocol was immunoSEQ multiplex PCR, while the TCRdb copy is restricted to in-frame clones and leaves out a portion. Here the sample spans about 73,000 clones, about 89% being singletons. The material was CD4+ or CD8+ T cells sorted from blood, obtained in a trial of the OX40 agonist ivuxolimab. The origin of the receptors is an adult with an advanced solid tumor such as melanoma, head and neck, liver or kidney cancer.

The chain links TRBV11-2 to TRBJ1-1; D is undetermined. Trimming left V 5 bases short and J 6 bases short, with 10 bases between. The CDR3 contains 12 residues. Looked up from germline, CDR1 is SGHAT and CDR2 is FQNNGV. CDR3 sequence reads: CASSPILSEAFF. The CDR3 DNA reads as TGTGCCAGCAGCCCAATCTTATCTGAAGCTTTCTTT. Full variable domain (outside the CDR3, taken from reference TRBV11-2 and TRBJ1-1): EAGVAQSPRYKIIEKRQSVAFWCNPISGHATLYWYQQILGQGPKLLIQFQNNGVVDDSQLPKDRFSAERLKGVDSTLKIQPAKLEDSAVYLCASSPILSEAFFGQGTRLTVV.

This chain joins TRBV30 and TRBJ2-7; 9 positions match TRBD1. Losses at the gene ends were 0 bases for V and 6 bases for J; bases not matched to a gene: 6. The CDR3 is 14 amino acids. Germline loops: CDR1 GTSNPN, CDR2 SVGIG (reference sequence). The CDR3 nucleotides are TGTGCCTGGAGTGTACCCGAGACAGGGGGCGAGCAGTACTTC. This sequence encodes CAWSVPETGGEQYF.

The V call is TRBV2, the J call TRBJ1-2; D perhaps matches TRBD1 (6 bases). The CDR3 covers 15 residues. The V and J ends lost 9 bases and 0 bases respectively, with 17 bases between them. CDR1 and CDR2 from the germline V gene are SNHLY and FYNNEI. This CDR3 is CASFISGEANYGYTF. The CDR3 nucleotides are TGTGCCAGTTTTATTTCAGGGGAAGCTAACTATGGCTACACCTTC.

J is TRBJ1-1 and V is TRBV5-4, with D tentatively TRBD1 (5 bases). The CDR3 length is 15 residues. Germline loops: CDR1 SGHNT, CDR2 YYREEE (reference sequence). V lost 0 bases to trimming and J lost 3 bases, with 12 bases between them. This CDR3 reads CASSLGAGRYTEAFF. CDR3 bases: TGTGCCAGCAGCTTGGGGGCAGGGAGGTACACTGAAGCTTTCTTT.

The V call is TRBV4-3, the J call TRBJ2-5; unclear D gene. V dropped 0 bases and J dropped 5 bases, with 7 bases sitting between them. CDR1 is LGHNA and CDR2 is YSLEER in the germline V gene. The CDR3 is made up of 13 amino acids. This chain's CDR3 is CASSQDKWETQYF. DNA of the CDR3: TGCGCCAGCAGCCAAGATAAGTGGGAGACCCAGTACTTC.

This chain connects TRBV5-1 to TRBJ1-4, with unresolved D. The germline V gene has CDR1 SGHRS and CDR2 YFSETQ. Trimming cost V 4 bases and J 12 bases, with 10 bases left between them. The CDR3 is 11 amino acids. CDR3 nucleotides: TGCGCCAGCAGCATAGGTCCGGAACTGTTTTTT. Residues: CASSIGPELFF.

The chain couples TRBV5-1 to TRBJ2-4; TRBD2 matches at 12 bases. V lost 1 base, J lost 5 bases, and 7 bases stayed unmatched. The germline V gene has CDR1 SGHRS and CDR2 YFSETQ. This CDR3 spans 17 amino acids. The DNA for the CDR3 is TGCGCCAGCAGCTTGACTCTAGCGGGAGGGCGGGAAAACATTCAGTACTTC. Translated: CASSLTLAGGRENIQYF. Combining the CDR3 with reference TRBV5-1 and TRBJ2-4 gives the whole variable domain KAGVTQTPRYLIKTRGQQVTLSCSPISGHRSVSWYQQTPGQGLQFLFEYFSETQRNKGNFPGRFSGRQFSNSRSEMNVSTLELGDSALYLCASSLTLAGGRENIQYFGAGTRLSVL.

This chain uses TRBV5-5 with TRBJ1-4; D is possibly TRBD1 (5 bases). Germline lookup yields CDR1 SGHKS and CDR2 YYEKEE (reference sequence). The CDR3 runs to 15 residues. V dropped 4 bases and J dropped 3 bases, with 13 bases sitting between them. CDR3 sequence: CASSGGHASNEKLFF. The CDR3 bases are TGTGCCAGCAGCGGAGGACATGCCTCTAATGAAAAACTGTTTTTT.

The chain's CDR3 is CASNGRAGELYNEQFF. The CDR3 DNA is TGTGCCAGTAATGGTCGAGCGGGAGAGCTTTACAATGAGCAGTTCTTC. V usage is TRBV19 and J usage is TRBJ2-1, with 8 bases that match TRBD2. CDR1 and CDR2 from the germline V gene are LNHDA and SQIVND (reference sequence). Trimming took 7 bases from V and 4 from J; bases not matched to a gene: 12. CDR3 length: 16 residues.

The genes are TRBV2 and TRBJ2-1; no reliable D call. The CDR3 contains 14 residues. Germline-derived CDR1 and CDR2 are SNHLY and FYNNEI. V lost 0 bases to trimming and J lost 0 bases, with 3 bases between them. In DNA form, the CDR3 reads TGTGCCAGCAGTGAAGCTAGCTCCTACAATGAGCAGTTCTTC. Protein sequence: CASSEASSYNEQFF.

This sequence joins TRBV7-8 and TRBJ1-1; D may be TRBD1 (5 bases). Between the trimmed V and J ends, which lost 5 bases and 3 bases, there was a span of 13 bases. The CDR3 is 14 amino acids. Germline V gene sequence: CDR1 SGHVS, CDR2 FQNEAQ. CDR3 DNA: TGTGCCAGCAGCACCTCAGGGTTGGACACTGAAGCTTTCTTT. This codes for CASSTSGLDTEAFF.

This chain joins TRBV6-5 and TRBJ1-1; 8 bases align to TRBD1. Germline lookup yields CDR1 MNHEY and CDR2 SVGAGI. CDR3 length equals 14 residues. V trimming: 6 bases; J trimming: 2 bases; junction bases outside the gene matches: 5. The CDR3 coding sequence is TGTGCCAGCAGGGGAGGACAGGGAAACACTGAAGCTTTCTTT. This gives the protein CASRGGQGNTEAFF.

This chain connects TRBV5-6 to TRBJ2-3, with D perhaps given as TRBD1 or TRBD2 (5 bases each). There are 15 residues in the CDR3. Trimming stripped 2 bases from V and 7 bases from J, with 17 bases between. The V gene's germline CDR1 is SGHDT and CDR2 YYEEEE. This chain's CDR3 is CASSFKPGPSYTQYF. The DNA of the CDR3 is TGTGCCAGCAGCTTTAAACCGGGACCCAGTTATACGCAGTATTTT.

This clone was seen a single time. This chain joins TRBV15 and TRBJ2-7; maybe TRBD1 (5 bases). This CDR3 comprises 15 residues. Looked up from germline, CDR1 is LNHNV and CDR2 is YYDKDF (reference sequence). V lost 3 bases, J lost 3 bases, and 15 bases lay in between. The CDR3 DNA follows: TGTGCCACCAGCAGGGCCCTAGGGGCCCACTACGAGCAGTACTTC. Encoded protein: CATSRALGAHYEQYF.

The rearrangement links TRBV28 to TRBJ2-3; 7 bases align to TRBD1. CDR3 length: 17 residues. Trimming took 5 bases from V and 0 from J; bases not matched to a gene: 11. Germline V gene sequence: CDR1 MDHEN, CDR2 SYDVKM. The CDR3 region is CASSLRDRAGSTDTQYF. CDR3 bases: TGTGCCAGCAGTCTCCGGGACAGAGCAGGTAGCACAGATACGCAGTATTTT. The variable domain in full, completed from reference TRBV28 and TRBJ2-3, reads DVKVTQSSRYLVKRTGEKVFLECVQDMDHENMFWYRQDPGLGLRLIYFSYDVKMKEKGDIPEGYSVSREKKERFSLILESASTNQTSMYLCASSLRDRAGSTDTQYFGPGTRLTVL.

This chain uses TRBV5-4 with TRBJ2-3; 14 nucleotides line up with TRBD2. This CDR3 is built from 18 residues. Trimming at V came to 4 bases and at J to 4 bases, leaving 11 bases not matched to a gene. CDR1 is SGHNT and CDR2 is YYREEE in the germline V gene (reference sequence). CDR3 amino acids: CASSPPGLAGASADTQYF. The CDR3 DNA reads TGTGCCAGCAGCCCCCCGGGACTAGCGGGAGCGTCAGCAGATACGCAGTATTTT.

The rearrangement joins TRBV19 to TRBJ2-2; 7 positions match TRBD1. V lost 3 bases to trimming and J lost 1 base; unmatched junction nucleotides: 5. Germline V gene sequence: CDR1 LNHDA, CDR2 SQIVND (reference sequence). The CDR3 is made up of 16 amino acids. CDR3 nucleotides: TGTGCCAGTAGTATTCTCGACAGGGTGAACACCGGGGAGCTGTTTTTT. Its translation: CASSILDRVNTGELFF.

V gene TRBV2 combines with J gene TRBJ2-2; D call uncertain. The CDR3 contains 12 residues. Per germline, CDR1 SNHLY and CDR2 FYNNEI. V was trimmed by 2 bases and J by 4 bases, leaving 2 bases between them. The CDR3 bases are TGTGCCAGCAGTGAATTCACCGGGGAGCTGTTTTTT. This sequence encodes CASSEFTGELFF.

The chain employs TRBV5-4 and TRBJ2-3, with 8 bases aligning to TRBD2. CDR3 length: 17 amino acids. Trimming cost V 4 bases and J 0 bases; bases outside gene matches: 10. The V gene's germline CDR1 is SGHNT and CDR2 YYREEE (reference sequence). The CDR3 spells CASSPRTSTTSTDTQYF. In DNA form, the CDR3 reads TGTGCCAGCAGCCCCCGGACTAGCACGACTAGCACAGATACGCAGTATTTT.

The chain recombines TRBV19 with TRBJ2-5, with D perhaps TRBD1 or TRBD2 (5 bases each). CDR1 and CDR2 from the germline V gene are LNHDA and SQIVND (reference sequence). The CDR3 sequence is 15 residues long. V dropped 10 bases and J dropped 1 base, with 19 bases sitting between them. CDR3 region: CATKRSRESQETQYF. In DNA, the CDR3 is TGTGCCACCAAGCGCTCCAGGGAGTCCCAAGAGACCCAGTACTTC. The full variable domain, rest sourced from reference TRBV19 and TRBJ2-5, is DGGITQSPKYLFRKEGQNVTLSCEQNLNHDAMYWYRQDPGQGLRLIYYSQIVNDFQKGDIAEGYSVSREKKESFPLTVTSAQKNPTAFYLCATKRSRESQETQYFGPGTRLLVL.

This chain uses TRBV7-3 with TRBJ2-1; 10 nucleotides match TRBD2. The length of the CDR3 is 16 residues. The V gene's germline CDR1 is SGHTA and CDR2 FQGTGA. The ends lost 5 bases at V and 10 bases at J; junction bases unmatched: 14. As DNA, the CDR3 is TGTGCCAGCAGCCCGACCGGGACTAGCGCCCGGACCGAGCAGTTCTTC. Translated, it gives CASSPTGTSARTEQFF.

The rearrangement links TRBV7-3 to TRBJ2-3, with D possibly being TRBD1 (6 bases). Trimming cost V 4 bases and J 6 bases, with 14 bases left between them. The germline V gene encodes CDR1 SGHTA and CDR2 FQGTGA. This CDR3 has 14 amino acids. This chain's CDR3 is CASSSPPGHDTQYF. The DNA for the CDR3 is TGTGCCAGCAGCTCACCCCCGGGACACGATACGCAGTATTTT.

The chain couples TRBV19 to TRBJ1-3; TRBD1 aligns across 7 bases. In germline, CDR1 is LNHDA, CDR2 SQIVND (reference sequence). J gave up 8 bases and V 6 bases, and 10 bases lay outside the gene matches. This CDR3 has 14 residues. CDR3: CASRPTGAVYTIYF. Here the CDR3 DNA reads TGTGCCAGTAGGCCCACAGGGGCGGTCTACACCATATATTTT.

The CDR3 nucleotides are TGTGCCAGCAGCTTTGAGGCTAGCGGGGTTAGCTACAATGAGCAGTTCTTC. It is translated as CASSFEASGVSYNEQFF. This rearrangement joins TRBV7-2 to TRBJ2-1; 9 nucleotides align to TRBD2. The CDR3 is 17 residues long. Germline-derived CDR1 and CDR2 are SGHTA and FQGNSA. The ends lost 3 bases at V and 3 bases at J; junction bases unmatched: 9.

CDR3 sequence: CASSPREGKGTEAFF. DNA of the CDR3: TGTGCCAGCAGCCCGAGGGAGGGAAAGGGCACTGAAGCTTTCTTT. The gene calls are TRBV7-3 and TRBJ1-1; D gene ambiguous. The germline gives CDR1 SGHTA, CDR2 FQGTGA. With 5 bases removed from V and 4 bases from J, the gap between germline ends came to 17 bases. The length of the CDR3 is 15 residues.

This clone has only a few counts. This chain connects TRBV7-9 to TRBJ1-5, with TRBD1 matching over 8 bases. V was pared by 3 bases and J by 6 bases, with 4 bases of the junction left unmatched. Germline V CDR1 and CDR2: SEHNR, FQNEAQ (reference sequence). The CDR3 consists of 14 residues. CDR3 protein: CASSFTDRAQPQHF. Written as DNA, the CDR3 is TGTGCCAGCAGCTTTACGGACAGGGCTCAGCCCCAGCATTTT.

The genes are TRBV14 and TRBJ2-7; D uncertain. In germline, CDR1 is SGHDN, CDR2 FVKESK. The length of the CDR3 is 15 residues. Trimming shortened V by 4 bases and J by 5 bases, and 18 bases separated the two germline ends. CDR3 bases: TGTGCCAGCAGCCCGTTCACTACTCTATCGAACGAGCAGTACTTC. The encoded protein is CASSPFTTLSNEQYF.

This CDR3 reads CASSIIVGPYNEQFF. DNA of the CDR3: TGTGCCAGCAGCATCATAGTGGGCCCCTACAATGAGCAGTTCTTC. V gene TRBV9 combines with J gene TRBJ2-1, with no clear D. The germline gives CDR1 SGDLS, CDR2 YYNGEE. V was clipped by 4 bases and J by 2 bases, with 13 bases between them. The CDR3 loop spans 15 amino acids.

CDR3 nucleotides: TGTGCCAGCAGCCGAAAAGGGGGTGTCGGAGAGACCCAGTACTTC. Protein: CASSRKGGVGETQYF. V gene TRBV4-2 combines with J gene TRBJ2-5; the D gene is possibly TRBD1 (6 bases). This CDR3 has 15 residues. Trimming pared 4 bases from V and 4 bases from J, leaving 16 bases between. Germline V gene lookup returns CDR1 LGHNA and CDR2 YNFKEQ.

The CDR3 loop reads CASSMAGPQETQYF. CDR3 nucleotide sequence: TGTGCCAGTAGTATGGCGGGGCCGCAAGAGACCCAGTACTTC. This chain links TRBV19 with TRBJ2-5, with D tentatively TRBD2 (6 bases). CDR3 length: 14 amino acids. V shed 3 bases and J shed 2 bases, with 10 bases lying between them. Germline values: CDR1 LNHDA, CDR2 SQIVND (reference sequence).

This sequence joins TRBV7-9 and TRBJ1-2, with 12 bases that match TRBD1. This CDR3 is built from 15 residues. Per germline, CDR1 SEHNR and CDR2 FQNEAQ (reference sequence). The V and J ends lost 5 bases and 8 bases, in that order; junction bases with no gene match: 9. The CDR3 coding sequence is TGTGCCAGCAGCCCAGGGGGGGACAGGGGGCCCGGCTACACCTTC. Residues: CASSPGGDRGPGYTF.